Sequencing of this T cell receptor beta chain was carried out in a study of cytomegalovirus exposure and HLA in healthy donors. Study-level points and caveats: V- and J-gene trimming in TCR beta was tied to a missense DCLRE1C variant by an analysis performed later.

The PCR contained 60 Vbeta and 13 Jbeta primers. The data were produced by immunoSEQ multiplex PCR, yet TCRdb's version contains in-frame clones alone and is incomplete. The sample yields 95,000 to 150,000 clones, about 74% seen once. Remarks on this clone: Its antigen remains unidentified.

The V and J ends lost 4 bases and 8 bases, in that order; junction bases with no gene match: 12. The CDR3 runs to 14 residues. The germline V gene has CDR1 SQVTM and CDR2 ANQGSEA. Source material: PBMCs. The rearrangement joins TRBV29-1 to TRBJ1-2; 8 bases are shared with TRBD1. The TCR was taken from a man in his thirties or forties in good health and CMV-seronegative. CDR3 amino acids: CSVATGQGPRGYTF. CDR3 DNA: TGCAGCGTTGCTACCGGACAGGGTCCTCGAGGCTACACCTTC.